Shown below are 23 T cell receptor beta chains from a single sample sequenced in a study of T-cell memory formation after mild COVID-19. TCRdb re-analysed the 5' RACE reads in MiXCR, keeping a single row per CDR3 protein. The sample includes some 440,000 distinct CDR3 sequences, around 27% of them seen just once. The sequenced sample consisted of PBMCs or a T cell subset sorted from them (not recorded which). The receptors shown here come from an adult woman who had mild COVID-19 (a few samples of this study predate the infection). Cell type and time point are not known.

The chain has TRBV12-3 or TRBV12-4 and TRBJ2-2; tentatively, D is TRBD1 (5 bases). This CDR3 comprises 15 residues. The V and J ends lost 3 bases and 2 bases respectively, with 10 bases between them. The CDR3 protein is CASSLYRQNTGELFF. CDR3 nucleotides: TGTGCCAGCAGTTTGTACAGGCAAAACACCGGGGAGCTGTTTTTT.

In this sample, this clonotype turned up a few times. J is TRBJ2-4 and V is TRBV19, with TRBD1 matching 8 bases. The germline gives CDR1 LNHDA, CDR2 SQIVND (reference sequence). J gave up 9 bases and V 5 bases, and 6 bases lay outside the gene matches. This CDR3 is 13 amino acids long. CDR3 sequence (DNA): TGTGCCAGTAGTGGGGCAGGGACAGGCATTCAGTACTTC. Amino acids: CASSGAGTGIQYF.

The chain couples TRBV7-2 to TRBJ2-7, with D perhaps TRBD1 or TRBD2 (6 bases each). Trimming removed 5 bases from V and 9 bases from J, with 14 bases in between. CDR1 and CDR2 from the germline V gene are SGHTA and FQGNSA. The CDR3 extends over 12 amino acids. CDR3 nucleotides: TGTGCCAGCAGCCAACAAGGGGGGATGCAGTACTTC. Translated, it gives CASSQQGGMQYF. The variable domain in full, completed from reference TRBV7-2 and TRBJ2-7, reads GAGVSQSPSNKVTEKGKDVELRCDPISGHTALYWYRQSLGQGLEFLIYFQGNSAPDKSGLPSDRFSAERTGGSVSTLTIQRTQQEDSAVYLCASSQQGGMQYFGPGTRLTVT.

The V call is TRBV7-8, the J call TRBJ2-3, with 14 nucleotides matching TRBD2. Trimming removed 6 bases from V and 6 bases from J; junction bases left unmatched: 5. Germline V gene lookup returns CDR1 SGHVS and CDR2 FQNEAQ. The CDR3 consists of 15 residues. CDR3 loop: CASRGLAGVADTQYF. CDR3 sequence (DNA): TGTGCCAGCAGGGGACTAGCGGGAGTGGCGGATACGCAGTATTTT.

This clonotype was picked up a small number of times. The chain carries TRBV27 and TRBJ2-1; D unclear. Trimming took 0 bases from V and 9 from J, leaving 6 bases between them. This CDR3 has 12 amino acids. Looked up from germline, CDR1 is MNHEY and CDR2 is SMNVEV (reference sequence). CDR3 protein: CASSLSGLEQFF. The CDR3 nucleotides read TGTGCCAGCAGTTTATCGGGCCTTGAGCAGTTCTTC.

This clonotype has ten or more counts. This chain connects TRBV4-2 to TRBJ2-3; D is possibly TRBD2 (5 bases). Germline assignment: CDR1 LGHNA and CDR2 YNFKEQ. This CDR3 region has 14 residues. V lost 1 base and J 3 bases, leaving 8 bases between the germline ends. This chain's CDR3 is CASSQGVATDTQYF. Here the CDR3 DNA reads TGTGCCAGCAGCCAAGGAGTAGCGACAGATACGCAGTATTTT.

This clonotype has just a few counts. The chain carries TRBV12-3 or TRBV12-4 and TRBJ2-7; D is tentatively TRBD1 or TRBD2 (5 bases each). The CDR3 has 14 residues. V was trimmed by 5 bases and J by 1 base, leaving 12 bases between them. The CDR3 region has the DNA TGTGCCAGCAGTCTCGGGACGGATTCCTACGAGCAGTACTTC. It is translated as CASSLGTDSYEQYF.

This clonotype appeared a single time. For the CDR3, the DNA is TGTGCCAGCAGCCAGGACGGGACAGACTCCAATCAGCCCCAGCATTTT. Its translation: CASSQDGTDSNQPQHF. The chain links TRBV3-1 to TRBJ1-5, with 7 bases matching TRBD1. V shed 3 bases, J shed 3 bases, and the junction held 8 bases outside the gene matches. The CDR3 is 16 residues long. Germline V gene data show CDR1 as LGHDT and CDR2 as YNNKEL (reference sequence).

This clonotype has a handful of counts. This chain links TRBV4-1 with TRBJ1-2, with D perhaps TRBD1 (5 bases). The CDR3 is 15 amino acids. From germline, CDR1 is MGHRA and CDR2 YSYEKL. V shed 4 bases and J shed 4 bases, with 16 bases lying between them. The CDR3 here is CASSPQATGSYGYTF. For the CDR3, the DNA is TGCGCCAGCAGCCCCCAAGCCACAGGCAGCTATGGCTACACCTTC.

V gene TRBV20-1 combines with J gene TRBJ2-7; maybe TRBD1 (6 bases). Germline V gene sequence: CDR1 DFQATT, CDR2 SNEGSKA (reference sequence). V was trimmed by 0 bases and J by 4 bases, leaving 13 bases between them. The CDR3 totals 14 residues. CDR3 region: CSARDRDQGYEQYF. CDR3 DNA: TGCAGTGCTAGAGACCGAGATCAGGGGTACGAGCAGTACTTC.

This clonotype showed up just a few times. This chain joins TRBV6-5 and TRBJ2-2; TRBD1 is a possible D gene (5 bases). The CDR3 loop spans 16 amino acids. Per germline, CDR1 MNHEY and CDR2 SVGAGI. V lost 7 bases and J lost 3, with 18 bases in between. The CDR3 DNA is TGTGCCAGCACTCGGCAGGGCAGCCAGTACACCGGGGAGCTGTTTTTT. It yields the protein CASTRQGSQYTGELFF.

The sample holds a few counts of this clonotype. This chain uses TRBV20-1 with TRBJ2-4; perhaps TRBD2 as D (6 bases). This CDR3 comprises 11 residues. Per germline, CDR1 DFQATT and CDR2 SNEGSKA (reference sequence). Trimming shortened V by 4 bases and J by 6 bases, and 7 bases separated the two germline ends. CDR3 sequence (DNA): TGCAGTGCTAAGGGACTAAACATTCAGTACTTC. Amino acids: CSAKGLNIQYF.

The rearrangement joins TRBV6-1 to TRBJ2-5; TRBD2 aligns across 13 bases. The V and J ends lost 7 bases and 0 bases, in that order; junction bases with no gene match: 11. This CDR3 region has 18 residues. Looked up from germline, CDR1 is MNHNS and CDR2 is SASEGT. The CDR3, as DNA: TGTGCCAGCATTTGGACTAGCGGGAGAGGGGCTTACCAAGAGACCCAGTACTTC. It yields the protein CASIWTSGRGAYQETQYF.

This clonotype was observed a handful of times. The gene calls are TRBV3-1 and TRBJ2-1; 7 bases line up with TRBD1. Germline-derived CDR1 and CDR2 are LGHDT and YNNKEL (reference sequence). The CDR3 consists of 16 residues. Unmatched junction bases numbered 6, after V lost 0 bases and J lost 4 bases. CDR3 sequence reads: CASSQEFGTAYNEQFF. CDR3 DNA sequence: TGTGCCAGCAGCCAAGAGTTTGGGACAGCGTACAATGAGCAGTTCTTC.

This clonotype turned up a few times. This rearrangement joins TRBV6-5 to TRBJ2-7; D ambiguous. V shed 6 bases and J shed 2 bases, with 11 bases lying between them. Per the germline V gene, CDR1 is MNHEY and CDR2 is SVGAGI. This CDR3 has 13 amino acids. CDR3 DNA: TGTGCCAGCAGGGCACCGGCTACCTACGAGCAGTACTTC. Its protein is CASRAPATYEQYF.

This clonotype was counted a few times. The chain uses TRBV7-9 and TRBJ2-7; tentatively, D is TRBD2 (6 bases). CDR1 is SEHNR, CDR2 FQNEAQ, per germline (reference sequence). The CDR3 length is 14 residues. Trimming pared 0 bases from V and 6 bases from J, leaving 12 bases between. Written as DNA, the CDR3 is TGTGCCAGCAGCTTAGCAGGGACTGTCTTCGAGCAGTACTTC. Translation: CASSLAGTVFEQYF.

This clonotype was picked up a small number of times. The chain employs TRBV18 and TRBJ1-1; 10 nucleotides align to TRBD1. This CDR3 region has 18 residues. J was trimmed by 0 bases and V by 5 bases; bases with no gene match: 12. CDR1 is KGHSH, CDR2 LQKENI, per germline. This CDR3 is CASSIQGGDRGVNTEAFF. Here the CDR3 DNA reads TGTGCCAGCTCAATTCAAGGAGGGGACAGGGGAGTGAACACTGAAGCTTTCTTT.

This clonotype has a handful of counts. The V and J genes are TRBV20-1 and TRBJ1-6, with 7 positions matching TRBD1. Germline V CDR1 and CDR2: DFQATT, SNEGSKA (reference sequence). This CDR3 has 15 residues. The V segment lost 1 base and the J segment 4 bases; nucleotides outside the gene matches: 4. The CDR3 nucleotides read TGCAGTGCTAGAGTGGCAGGGGGATATAATTCACCCCTCCACTTT. Translation gives CSARVAGGYNSPLHF.

The rearrangement joins TRBV7-6 to TRBJ2-3; unclear D gene. This CDR3 contains 13 residues. Trimming took off 5 bases at V and 2 bases at J, with 8 bases between the two ends. The germline V gene has CDR1 SGHVS and CDR2 FNYEAQ. The CDR3 spells CASSKDLTDTQYF. CDR3 DNA: TGTGCCAGCAGCAAGGACCTCACAGATACGCAGTATTTT.

The J gene is TRBJ2-3, the V gene TRBV12-3 or TRBV12-4, with 7 bases matching TRBD1. The CDR3 covers 20 residues. J was trimmed by 2 bases and V by 3 bases; bases with no gene match: 20. The CDR3, as DNA: TGTGCCAGCAGTTTCTCGTTATCATTCTTAGACAGGGACAACACAGATACGCAGTATTTT. It codes for CASSFSLSFLDRDNTDTQYF.

This clonotype has more than one count but fewer than ten. This rearrangement joins TRBV24-1 to TRBJ2-1; 8 nucleotides match TRBD1. Trimming at V came to 9 bases and at J to 5 bases, leaving 5 bases not matched to a gene. Germline V gives CDR1 KGHDR, CDR2 SFDVKD. CDR3 length: 13 residues. CDR3 loop: CATQGAGDNEQFF. The CDR3 coding sequence is TGTGCCACCCAGGGGGCCGGGGACAATGAGCAGTTCTTC.

The chain is built from TRBV12-3 or TRBV12-4 and TRBJ1-1; D unresolved. Trimming stripped 3 bases from V and 8 bases from J, with 13 bases between. The CDR3 has 13 amino acids. The CDR3 is CASSFRPRTEAFF. CDR3 nucleotides: TGTGCCAGCAGTTTTCGGCCTAGAACCGAAGCTTTCTTT.

This clonotype has more than one count but fewer than ten. This sequence joins TRBV5-6 and TRBJ2-7, with 10 bases lining up with TRBD1. V lost 6 bases, J lost 6 bases, and 9 bases stayed unmatched. Germline assignment: CDR1 SGHDT and CDR2 YYEEEE. The CDR3 runs 14 residues. The CDR3 nucleotides are TGTGCCAGCACCCCGGGACAGGGGTTGGGCGAGCAGTACTTC. Translated, it gives CASTPGQGLGEQYF.